This T cell receptor (beta chain) was retrieved from a study of T cell responses to AZD1222 COVID-19 vaccine. Points from the study as a whole: Donors were largely white British and mainly female; clonal diversity was possibly underestimated.

V lost 4 bases, J lost 0 bases, and 6 bases lay in between. CDR1 and CDR2 (germline): LGHDT, YNNKEL (reference sequence). The CDR3 covers 14 residues. For this clone: Antigen: not known.

The method was immunoSEQ multiplex PCR; TCRdb's version includes in-frame clones alone and lacks a portion of them. The data contain approximately 200,000 clones, about 94% of them singletons. The TCR was taken from an adult who received the MenACWY meningococcal vaccine as a control. The source was peripheral blood, collected 28 days after the second dose of the MenACWY control vaccine. J is TRBJ1-4 and V is TRBV3-1 (or the pseudogene TRBV3-2), with D unresolved. The CDR3 nucleotides read TGTGCCAGCAGCCGCGGTACAACTAATGAAAAACTGTTTTTT. Translated, it gives CASSRGTTNEKLFF.